This TCR beta chain was identified in a study of cytomegalovirus exposure and HLA in healthy donors (dated by TCRdb to about 2017). As for the study more broadly: An earlier analysis of roughly 630 of the donors reported 250 to 300 Gb of sequence data and approximately 110 million unique TCR beta sequences from approximately 180 million T cells. A later genetic analysis took genome-wide SNP genotypes for about three fifths of the roughly 700 donors and used that subset as a discovery cohort. Roughly 5 DR-DQ haplotypes were handled as single units for association and clustering, since linkage in the cohort was strong. Around 320 gigabases of sequencing data and approximately 93 million unique TCR sequences were included in an early release covering several hundred HLA-typed donors. To decide whether each TCR beta V gene segment behaved as functional or pseudogenic, an earlier analysis of fewer than 750 of the donors relied on high-throughput TCR beta sequencing. The study was designed to test whether signatures of past pathogen exposure could be identified by cataloging public T cell receptors. All discovery cohort repertoires had been generated using a single sequencing platform. Donor age, sex, ethnicity and CMV serostatus were collected together with the repertoire data. A later analysis re-examined previously published TCR beta repertoires from roughly 650 donors and added high-resolution HLA genotyping to investigate patterns of TCR occurrence. Besides the first cohort of about 730 subjects, a separate validation cohort made up of some 110 different subjects was used. Among around 400 genotyped donors of the cohort, an average of roughly 230,000 unique TCR beta nucleotide sequences was sequenced per donor, of which roughly 17% were non-productive. Using immunosequencing, the study profiled T cell repertoires from 640 or so subjects and related those repertoires to cytomegalovirus serostatus. Among the roughly 370 genotyped donors, approximately 77% belonged to the genetic ancestry cluster associated with self-reported Caucasian donors. The later analysis used no new phenotypic data to find candidate immune exposures, relying instead on TCR beta sequences and their occurrence across donors. Typing coverage varied by locus: about 629-630 donors for A, B, C, DRB1 and DQB1; more than 500 for DQA1; approximately 570 for DPA1; approximately 490 for DPB1. The study combined high-throughput TCR immunosequencing, statistical association of individual TCRs with disease status, and machine learning to predict cytomegalovirus infection status. HLA typing included class I and class II loci at four-digit resolution.

The cohort consisted of 670 or so healthy bone marrow donors. At the time of sampling, every cohort member was nominally healthy, though immune exposures that went unrecorded were likely present. The donor tested CMV seropositive, placing the donor among the approximately 290 seropositive members of the cohort. Each donor provided a peripheral blood sample, and peripheral blood mononuclear cells were used for TCR beta sequencing. The Qiagen DNeasy Blood Extraction Kit was used to extract genomic DNA from the blood cell samples. The library came from the immunoSEQ multiplex PCR assay. The multiplex PCR relied on a mix of 60 forward primers for TCR Vbeta segments and 13 reverse primers for TCR Jbeta segments. The CDR3 region of rearranged TCR beta genes was amplified from genomic DNA by a multiplex PCR assay. The amplified TCR beta libraries were sequenced on the Illumina HiSeq System as 87-base-pair reads. In the original analysis: A later analysis tallied some 79 million unique TCR beta chains across the 666 repertoires, and approximately 12 million of those chains were shared by two or more donors. Raw reads were error-corrected and collapsed into unique sequences with a nearest-neighbor algorithm that merged closely related sequences to remove PCR and sequencing errors. CDR3 sequences were aligned to IMGT reference sequences to assign V, D and J gene segments. For a sequence to be retained, at least a six-nucleotide match to both a V gene segment and a J gene segment was required. Rearrangements were classified as productive when the CDR3 lacked stop codons and remained in frame with V and J, and all other rearrangements were classified as non-productive. CDR3 was defined by IMGT convention, running from the second conserved V-encoded cysteine to the conserved J-encoded phenylalanine. The earlier analysis of about 530 of the donors excluded any sequence lacking an unambiguous match to a single V gene segment. An earlier analysis of several hundred of the donors called V segments functional above 56.7% productive rearrangements and segregating when the between-donor standard deviation exceeded 5%. A statistical classification framework was developed to diagnose cytomegalovirus status using the catalog of TCR beta chain sequences. V and J gene assignment, in a later analysis, came from comparing TCR nucleotide sequences with IMGT/GENE-DB human TR gene sequences. A later analysis assigned CDR3 sequences and most-parsimonious VDJ recombination scenarios with the TCRdist pipeline. A later analysis defined each TCR beta chain by its CDR3 amino acid sequence plus V-gene family, and excluded reads lacking a unique V-gene family. In a later analysis, 450 to 600 highly shared, low-generation-probability nucleotide sequences were removed to address suspected cross-contamination and a sequencing artifact. A later analysis calculated a clonal expansion index for each public chain from normalized within-repertoire ranks of inferred template counts. A later analysis computed generation probabilities with a VDJ recombination model fitted to out-of-frame rearrangements, and checked the results against IGoR. Hypergeometric tests were used in a later analysis to score TCR-TCR, TCR-HLA and TCR-CMV co-occurrence, with a repertoire-size bias correction applied to the TCR pairs. In a later analysis, false discovery rates were estimated by permuting HLA or CMV assignments 20 times. In a later analysis, co-occurring TCRs were grouped using DBSCAN, with TCRdist sequence similarity added in when clustering inside HLA-allele-positive subsets. For co-occurrence clustering, repertoires with fewer than 30,000 or more than 120,000 public chains were excluded, along with five repertoires with anomalous nucleotide sharing. The table comes from immuneACCESS by way of TCRdb, which keeps in-frame sequences with V and J called. Part of the clones is missing from these tables; in studies checked, under half for an unresolved V gene and the rest for unknown reasons. From that table come the V and J calls and clone size; the DNA was used to work out D and trimming. A total of under 200,000 clones appear in this sample, roughly 76% of them only once. The top ten hold less than 7% of the sample.

V has 5 bases trimmed and J has 3 bases trimmed; junction bases matching no gene number 9. Including the terminal cysteine and phenylalanine, the CDR3 comprises 15 residues. This entry keeps only the CDR3 DNA: 45 bases, framed from base 1. CDR1 and CDR2, looked up from the germline V gene (reference sequence), are PRHDT and FYEKMQ. Comments on this clone: The antigen this receptor binds is unknown. No per-base quality is available; no much larger clone lies one base away.

Study-wide findings and limitations: Because the 87-base-pair reads could not distinguish some IMGT-functional V segments, including TRBV6-2 and TRBV6-3, those segments were excluded. Because counts were too low, more than 15 rarely observed V segments, including chromosome 9 orphons, were excluded from the earlier analysis of around 590 of the donors. In a later analysis, the rate of TCR association differed among HLA loci, with DRB1 alleles having the most associated TCRs and HLA-C alleles having the fewest. For the cohort, immune exposure information was limited to CMV serostatus. The classifier was reported to diagnose cytomegalovirus status with high specificity and sensitivity in both the original and validation cohorts. In a later analysis, HLA-associated TCR beta chains were found to be more clonally expanded and to have lower generation probabilities than equally common non-associated chains. The authors suggested that the approach could potentially be extended to other disease states and immunological phenotypes. A group of highly shared sequence variants was considered likely to be a technical artifact of the sequencing pipeline. In a later genetic analysis, fewer N-insertions in productive TCRs were reported among donors in an Asian-associated ancestry cluster than the roughly 700-donor mean. According to a later analysis, parvovirus B19, influenza, CMV and Epstein-Barr virus appeared linked to several top co-occurrence clusters. A further reported finding was that TCR beta sequences accurately predicted the HLA-A and HLA-B alleles for most subjects in the first cohort. The study gave a list of 150 to 200 TCR beta chains associated with cytomegalovirus. While some public TCRs were present in many individuals, most TCR sequences turned up only very rarely across donors. V-gene and J-gene trimming of TCR beta chains was associated with a missense DCLRE1C variant in a later genetic analysis, and the association was replicated in an independent cohort. Correlated functional status among segregating V segments might be attributable to linkage disequilibrium, but an unknown experimental factor could not be ruled out. Assigning TCR associations to individual alleles was difficult when HLA alleles, especially DR and DQ, strongly co-occurred. Most CMV-associated TCR beta chains appeared to be HLA-restricted in a later analysis, and the HLA associations seemed to be driven largely by CMV exposure. Because HLA typing was missing for some donors at each locus, association tests included only the typed subset. This cohort had only TCR beta chains sequenced, and the lack of alpha or paired-chain data limited which features could be detected. In an earlier analysis of about 600 of the donors, most TCR beta V segments appeared in productive rearrangements about 87% or about 30% of the time, broadly matching IMGT annotations. Presence/absence analyses assumed roughly uniform sequencing depth across donors, an assumption that may not hold. In vitro tests confirmed that a few of the cytomegalovirus-associated TCR beta chains recognize cytomegalovirus antigens. In a later analysis, about 17,000 TCR beta sequences were associated with specific HLA alleles at a false discovery rate of 0.05.

The origin of this receptor is a middle-aged man in good health and CMV-seropositive. Sequencing input: PBMCs. The rearrangement combines TRBV13 with TRBJ2-7; TRBD1 agrees with 8 junctional bases. The nucleotide sequence is TGTGCCAGCAGCCCCGGGACAGGAATAAGCTACGAGCAGTACTTC. Protein translation: CASSPGTGISYEQYF.